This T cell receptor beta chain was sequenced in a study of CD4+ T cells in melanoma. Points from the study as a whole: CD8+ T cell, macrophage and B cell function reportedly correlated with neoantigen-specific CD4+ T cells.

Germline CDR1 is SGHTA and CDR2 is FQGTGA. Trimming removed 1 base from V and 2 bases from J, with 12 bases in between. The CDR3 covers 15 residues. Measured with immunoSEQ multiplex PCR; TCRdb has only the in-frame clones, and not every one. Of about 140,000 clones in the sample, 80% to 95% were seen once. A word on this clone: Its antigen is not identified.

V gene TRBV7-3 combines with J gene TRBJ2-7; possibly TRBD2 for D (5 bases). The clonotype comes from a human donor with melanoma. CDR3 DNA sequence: TGTGCCAGCAGCTTAAAGGCGGGCGAAACCTACGAGCAGTACTTC. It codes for CASSLKAGETYEQYF.